This TCR beta chain was observed in a study of blood T cell repertoires in COVID-19. The CDR3 loop spans 14 amino acids. V was pared by 6 bases and J by 5 bases, with 13 bases between. Germline V gives CDR1 MNHEY, CDR2 SMNVEV (reference sequence). This clone was recorded a few times. Method: immunoSEQ multiplex PCR; TCRdb's copy keeps in-frame clones and lacks some. The data hold under 250,000 clones, with 84% observed a single time. The origin of this receptor is a man aged 45-65 years with acute or convalescent COVID-19. The chain links TRBV27 to TRBJ2-2, with D perhaps TRBD2 (7 bases). Sequencing input: peripheral blood. Here the CDR3 DNA reads TGTGCCAGCAGCCCTAGGGGGGGGACCGGGGAGCTGTTTTTT. This codes for CASSPRGGTGELFF.